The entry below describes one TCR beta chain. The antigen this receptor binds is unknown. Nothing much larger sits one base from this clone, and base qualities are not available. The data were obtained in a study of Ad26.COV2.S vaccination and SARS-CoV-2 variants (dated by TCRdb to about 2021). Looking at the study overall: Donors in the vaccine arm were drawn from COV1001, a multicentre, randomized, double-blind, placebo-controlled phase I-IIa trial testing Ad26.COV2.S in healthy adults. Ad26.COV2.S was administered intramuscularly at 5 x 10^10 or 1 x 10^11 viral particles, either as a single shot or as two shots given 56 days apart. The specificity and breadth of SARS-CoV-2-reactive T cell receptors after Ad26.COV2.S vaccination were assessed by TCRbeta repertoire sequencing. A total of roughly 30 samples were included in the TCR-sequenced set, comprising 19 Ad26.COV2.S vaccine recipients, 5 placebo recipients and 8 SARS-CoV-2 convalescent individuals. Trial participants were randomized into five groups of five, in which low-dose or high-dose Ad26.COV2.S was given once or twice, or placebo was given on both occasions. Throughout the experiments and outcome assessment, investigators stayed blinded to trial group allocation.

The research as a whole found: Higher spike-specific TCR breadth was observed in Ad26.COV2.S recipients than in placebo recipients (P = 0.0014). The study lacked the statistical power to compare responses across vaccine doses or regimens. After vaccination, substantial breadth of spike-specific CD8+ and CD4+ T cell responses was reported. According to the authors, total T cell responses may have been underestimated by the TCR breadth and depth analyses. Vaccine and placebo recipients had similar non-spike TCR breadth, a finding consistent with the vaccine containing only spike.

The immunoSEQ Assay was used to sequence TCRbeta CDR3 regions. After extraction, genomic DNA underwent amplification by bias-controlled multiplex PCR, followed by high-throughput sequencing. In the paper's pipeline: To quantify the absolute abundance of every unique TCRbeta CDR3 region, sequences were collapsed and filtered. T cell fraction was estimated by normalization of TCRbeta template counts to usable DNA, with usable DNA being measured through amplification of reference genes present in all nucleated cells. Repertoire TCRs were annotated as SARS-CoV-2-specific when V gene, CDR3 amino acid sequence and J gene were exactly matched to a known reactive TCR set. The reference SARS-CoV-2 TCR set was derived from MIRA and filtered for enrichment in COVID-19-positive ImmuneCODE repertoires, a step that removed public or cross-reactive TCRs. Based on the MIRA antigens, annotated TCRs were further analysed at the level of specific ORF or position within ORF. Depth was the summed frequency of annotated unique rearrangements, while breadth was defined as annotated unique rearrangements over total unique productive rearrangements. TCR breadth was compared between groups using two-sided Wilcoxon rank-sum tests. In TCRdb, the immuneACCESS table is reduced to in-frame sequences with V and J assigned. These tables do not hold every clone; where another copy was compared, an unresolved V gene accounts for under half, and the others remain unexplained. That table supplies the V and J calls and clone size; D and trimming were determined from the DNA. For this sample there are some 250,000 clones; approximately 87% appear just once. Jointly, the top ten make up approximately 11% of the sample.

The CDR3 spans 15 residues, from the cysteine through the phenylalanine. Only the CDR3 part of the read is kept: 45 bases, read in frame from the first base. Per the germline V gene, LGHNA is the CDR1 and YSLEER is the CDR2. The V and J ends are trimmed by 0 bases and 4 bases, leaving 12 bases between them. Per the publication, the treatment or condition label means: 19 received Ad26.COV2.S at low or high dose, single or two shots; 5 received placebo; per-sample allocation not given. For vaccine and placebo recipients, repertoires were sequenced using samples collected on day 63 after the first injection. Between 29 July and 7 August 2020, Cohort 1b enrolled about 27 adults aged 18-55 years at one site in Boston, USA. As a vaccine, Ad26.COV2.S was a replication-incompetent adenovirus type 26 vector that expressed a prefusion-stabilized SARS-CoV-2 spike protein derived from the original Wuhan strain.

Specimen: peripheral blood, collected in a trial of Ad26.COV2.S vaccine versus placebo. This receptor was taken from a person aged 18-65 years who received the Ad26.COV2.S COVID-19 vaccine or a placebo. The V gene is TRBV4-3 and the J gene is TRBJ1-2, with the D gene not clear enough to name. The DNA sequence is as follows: TGCGCCAGCAGCCAAGATCGAGGTGTAGGCTATGGCTACACCTTC. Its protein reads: CASSQDRGVGYGYTF.